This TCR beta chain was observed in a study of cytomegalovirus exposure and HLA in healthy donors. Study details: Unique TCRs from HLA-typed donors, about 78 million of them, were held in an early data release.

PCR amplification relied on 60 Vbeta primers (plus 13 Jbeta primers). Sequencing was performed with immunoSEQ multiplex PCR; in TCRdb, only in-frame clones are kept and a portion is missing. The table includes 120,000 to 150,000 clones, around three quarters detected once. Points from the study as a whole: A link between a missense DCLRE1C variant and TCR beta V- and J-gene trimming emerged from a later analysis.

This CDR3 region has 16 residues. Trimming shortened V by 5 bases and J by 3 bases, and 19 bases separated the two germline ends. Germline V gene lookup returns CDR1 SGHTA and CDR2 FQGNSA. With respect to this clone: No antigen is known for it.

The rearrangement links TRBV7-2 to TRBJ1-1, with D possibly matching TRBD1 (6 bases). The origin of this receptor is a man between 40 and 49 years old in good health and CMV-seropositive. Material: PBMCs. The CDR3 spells CASSLWGGAGDTEAFF. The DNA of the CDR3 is TGTGCCAGCAGCCTCTGGGGGGGGGCGGGTGACACTGAAGCTTTCTTT.